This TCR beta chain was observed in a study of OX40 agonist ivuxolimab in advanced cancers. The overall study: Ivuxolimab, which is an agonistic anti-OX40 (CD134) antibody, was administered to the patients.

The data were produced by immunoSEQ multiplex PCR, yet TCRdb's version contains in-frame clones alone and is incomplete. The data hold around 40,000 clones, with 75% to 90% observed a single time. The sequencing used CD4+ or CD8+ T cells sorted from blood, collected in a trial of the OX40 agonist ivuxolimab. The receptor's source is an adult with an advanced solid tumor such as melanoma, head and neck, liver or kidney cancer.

CDR3 residues: CASSYQESYEQYF. The CDR3 DNA reads as TGCGCCAGCAGCTACCAGGAATCCTACGAGCAGTACTTC. This chain connects TRBV5-1 to TRBJ2-7; D uncertain. This CDR3 is built from 13 residues. Trimming left V 3 bases short and J 1 base short, with 8 bases between. Germline-derived CDR1 and CDR2 are SGHRS and YFSETQ.